This T cell receptor beta chain stems from a study of T cells in localized non-small cell lung cancer. This clone came up once. Its antigen is undetermined. The CDR3 consists of 14 residues. The V segment lost 5 bases and the J segment 5 bases; nucleotides outside the gene matches: 7. Germline CDR1 reads MNHEY; CDR2 reads SVGAGI. The repertoire was sequenced with immunoSEQ multiplex PCR; TCRdb's copy has only in-frame clones and lacks some. The profile shows about 25,000 clones, 92% of them singletons. Study outcomes and limitations: Uninvolved adjacent lung had the highest recorded T cell clonality, with tumor below it.

This receptor was taken from a man between 40 and 70 years old with stage III squamous cell lung carcinoma. The specimen was peripheral blood, collected before any cancer treatment. V is TRBV6-5 and J is TRBJ2-7; 9 bases line up with TRBD1. This chain's CDR3 is CASSHPGQGNEQYF. Written as DNA, the CDR3 is TGTGCCAGCAGTCACCCGGGACAGGGCAACGAGCAGTACTTC.